A single sample gave rise to the 27 T cell receptor beta chains below, sequenced in a study of blood T cells in healthy people across ages. With a J-beta primer mix and a sample-barcoded 5' primer, a second PCR ran roughly 7 to 11 cycles. TCRdb fed the 5' RACE reads into MiXCR, producing one record per CDR3 protein. The table includes fewer than 2,000,000 distinct CDR3 sequences, 35% to 50% detected once. Source material: blood. The receptors were gathered from a human donor in good health.

This clonotype was seen repeatedly, ten times or more. The chain is built from TRBV12-3 or TRBV12-4 and TRBJ1-2; 8 nucleotides line up with TRBD1. The length of the CDR3 is 15 residues. With V trimmed by 6 bases and J by 7 bases, 13 bases remained unmatched. This CDR3 is CASSQGQDPSGGYTF. CDR3 bases: TGTGCCAGCAGCCAGGGACAGGACCCCTCCGGTGGCTACACCTTC.

This clonotype was observed a few times. The chain recombines TRBV6-2 or TRBV6-3 with TRBJ2-3; D perhaps matches TRBD1 (6 bases). The CDR3 consists of 15 residues. Between the trimmed V and J ends, which lost 5 bases and 1 base, there was a span of 13 bases. Germline V gives CDR1 MNHEY, CDR2 SVGEGT. This CDR3 is CASSTPRGGTDTQYF. In nucleotides, the CDR3 is TGTGCCAGCAGTACACCCAGGGGCGGCACAGATACGCAGTATTTT.

The table lists this clonotype with a few counts. This may be a read error: a much more frequent sequence differs by one nucleotide. The rearrangement uses TRBV24-1 and TRBJ2-6; no clear D gene. V was clipped by 8 bases and J by 0 bases, with 4 bases between them. From germline, CDR1 is KGHDR and CDR2 SFDVKD. The CDR3 is 13 residues long. The CDR3: CATMGSGANVLTF. The CDR3 DNA reads as TGTGCCACCATGGGCTCTGGGGCCAACGTCCTGACTTTC.

The genes are TRBV30 and TRBJ1-2; D gene ambiguous. This CDR3 contains 12 residues. CDR1 and CDR2 from the germline V gene are GTSNPN and SVGIG (reference sequence). The V gene lost 0 bases and the J gene lost 7 bases, with 9 bases spanning the gap. CDR3 bases: TGTGCCTGGAGTGTATCTGGGCTTGGCTACACCTTC. Amino acids: CAWSVSGLGYTF.

Of note for this clonotype: Germline is not matched at one junction end, which may reflect a read error. The rearrangement links TRBV12-3 or TRBV12-4 to TRBJ2-1; D gene unclear. The CDR3 has 14 residues. The CDR3 here is CAGSLWAPYNEQFF. The CDR3, as DNA: TGTGCCGGCAGTTTATGGGCCCCTTACAATGAGCAGTTCTTC.

This sequence joins TRBV5-6 and TRBJ1-1; D is unclear. The CDR3 totals 13 residues. CDR1 is SGHDT, CDR2 YYEEEE, per germline. The V gene lost 0 bases and the J gene lost 7 bases, with 10 bases spanning the gap. CDR3 residues: CASSLAGEIEAFF. DNA for the CDR3: TGTGCCAGCAGCTTGGCCGGGGAGATTGAAGCTTTCTTT.

With respect to this clonotype: A junction boundary mismatches the germline segment, possibly from a read error. The V gene is TRBV6-6, the J gene TRBJ2-2, with TRBD2 identical over 7 bases. The V gene's germline CDR1 is MNHNY and CDR2 SVGAGI (reference sequence). CDR3 length: 17 amino acids. The CDR3 nucleotides are TGTGCCAGCAGTTACCCGACTAGCCTGTCCAACACCGGAGAGCTGTTTTTT. Protein: CASSYPTSLSNTGELFF.

The chain links TRBV29-1 to TRBJ2-5; perhaps TRBD1 as D (5 bases). Between the trimmed V and J ends, which lost 4 bases and 4 bases, there was a span of 16 bases. The CDR3 sequence is 14 residues long. In germline, CDR1 is SQVTM, CDR2 ANQGSEA. Here the CDR3 reads CSVAAGSNRETQYF. CDR3 DNA sequence: TGCAGCGTTGCGGCAGGGTCGAACCGAGAGACCCAGTACTTC.

This clonotype was detected only a few times. The chain recombines TRBV28 with TRBJ2-7; possibly TRBD1 or TRBD2 for D (5 bases each). CDR1 is MDHEN, CDR2 SYDVKM, per germline. The CDR3 has 16 amino acids. Trimming shortened V by 10 bases and J by 0 bases, and 22 bases separated the two germline ends. The DNA for the CDR3 is TGTGCCACCTTCGGCTCCCGGGGCAGGGACTCCTACGAGCAGTACTTC. Translated: CATFGSRGRDSYEQYF.

The rearrangement joins TRBV6-2 or TRBV6-3 to TRBJ2-7, with no clear D. V was clipped by 6 bases and J by 3 bases, with 15 bases between them. The CDR3 runs to 14 residues. The germline CDR1 and CDR2 sequences are MNHEY and SVGEGT. The chain's CDR3 is CASRSVARYYEQYF. The DNA of the CDR3 is TGTGCCAGCAGAAGTGTAGCCAGATACTACGAGCAGTACTTC.

V gene TRBV29-1 combines with J gene TRBJ1-2, with a weak D call TRBD1 (5 bases). Deletions cut 0 bases from V and 9 bases from J, with 17 bases between. Germline loops: CDR1 SQVTM, CDR2 ANQGSEA. The CDR3 loop spans 14 amino acids. CDR3 amino acids: CSVEDFGAIGSYTF. DNA of the CDR3: TGCAGCGTTGAAGATTTTGGGGCTATCGGCAGCTACACCTTC.

The chain has TRBV7-2 and TRBJ2-4; maybe TRBD1 (6 bases). Germline loops: CDR1 SGHTA, CDR2 FQGNSA. Trimming took 0 bases from V and 13 from J, leaving 13 bases between them. The CDR3 runs to 13 residues. CDR3 DNA sequence: TGTGCCAGCAGCTTAGCCAAAGGGGGTGAGCAGTACTTC. Translating gives CASSLAKGGEQYF.

This rearrangement joins TRBV7-2 to TRBJ2-3, with 15 bases identical to TRBD2. V shed 4 bases, J shed 8 bases, and the junction held 10 bases outside the gene matches. Germline-derived CDR1 and CDR2 are SGHTA and FQGNSA. The CDR3 is 17 amino acids. The CDR3: CASSWTSGGGGLGTQYF. CDR3 DNA: TGTGCCAGCAGCTGGACTAGCGGGGGGGGTGGTCTGGGTACGCAGTATTTT.

The chain is built from TRBV12-3 or TRBV12-4 and TRBJ1-2, with 7 nucleotides matching TRBD1. With V trimmed by 8 bases and J by 5 bases, 5 bases remained unmatched. CDR3 size: 12 residues. The chain's CDR3 is CASRGQRYGYTF. CDR3 coding DNA: TGTGCCAGCCGGGGACAGCGATATGGCTACACCTTC.

With respect to this clonotype: One end of the junction fails to match germline, which may point to a read error. The chain links TRBV6-5 to TRBJ2-3; possibly TRBD1 for D (5 bases). This CDR3 contains 15 residues. Per germline, CDR1 MNHEY and CDR2 SVGAGI. CDR3 sequence: CASSYSGIETDTQYF. CDR3 sequence (DNA): TGCGCCAGCAGTTACTCAGGGATTGAGACAGATACGCAGTATTTT.

With regard to this clonotype: One base away lies a much larger clone, so this may be a sequencing read error. The chain is built from TRBV7-9 and TRBJ2-5; 8 bases agree with TRBD2. CDR3 length: 15 amino acids. After removal of 0 bases from V and 11 bases from J, the junction contained 11 bases not matched to a gene. The germline V gene encodes CDR1 SEHNR and CDR2 FQNEAQ (reference sequence). The CDR3 protein is CASSLASGGSYGQYF. CDR3 coding DNA: TGTGCCAGCAGCTTAGCGAGCGGGGGTTCCTACGGGCAGTACTTC. Full variable domain (remainder filled in from reference TRBV7-9 and TRBJ2-5): DTGVSQNPRHKITKRGQNVTFRCDPISEHNRLYWYRQTLGQGPEFLTYFQNEAQLEKSRLLSDRFSAERPKGSFSTLEIQRTEQGDSAMYLCASSLASGGSYGQYFGPGTRLLVL.

The V gene is TRBV7-8, the J gene TRBJ2-3; the match to TRBD2 covers 9 bases. The ends lost 4 bases at V and 3 bases at J; junction bases unmatched: 8. CDR3 length: 16 amino acids. CDR1 is SGHVS, CDR2 FQNEAQ, per germline. CDR3 coding DNA: TGTGCCAGCAGCTCCGGGACTAGCCAGTGGACAGATACGCAGTATTTT. Encoded protein: CASSSGTSQWTDTQYF. Supplemented by reference TRBV7-8 and TRBJ2-3, the full variable domain reads GAGVSQSPRYKVAKRGQDVALRCDPISGHVSLFWYQQALGQGPEFLTYFQNEAQLDKSGLPSDRFFAERPEGSVSTLKIQRTQQEDSAVYLCASSSGTSQWTDTQYFGPGTRLTVL.

The chain recombines TRBV20-1 with TRBJ2-7; 10 bases map to TRBD2. Germline CDR1 reads DFQATT; CDR2 reads SNEGSKA (reference sequence). There are 15 residues in the CDR3. J gave up 3 bases and V 6 bases, and 11 bases lay outside the gene matches. This CDR3 reads CSANPTSGVRYEQYF. The CDR3 coding sequence is TGCAGTGCCAATCCAACTAGCGGGGTTCGCTACGAGCAGTACTTC.

The chain joins TRBV6-5 to TRBJ1-6; D is perhaps TRBD1 (6 bases). The ends were cut back, 0 bases at V and 5 bases at J, with 14 bases in the middle. Germline CDR1 is MNHEY and CDR2 is SVGAGI. This CDR3 contains 17 residues. CDR3 bases: TGTGCCAGCAGTTACTCGAGCGGGGGCGCCGATAATTCACCCCTCCACTTT. The encoded protein is CASSYSSGGADNSPLHF.

The chain combines TRBV7-6 with TRBJ2-7; D gene uncertain. The CDR3 has 13 amino acids. The germline gives CDR1 SGHVS, CDR2 FNYEAQ. With 2 bases removed from V and 5 bases from J, the gap between germline ends came to 10 bases. Here the CDR3 DNA reads TGTGCCAGCAGCTTACACTCTGAGGACGAGCAGTACTTC. This gives the protein CASSLHSEDEQYF.

This clonotype was seen only a few times. The V gene is TRBV3-1, the J gene TRBJ2-5, with D tentatively TRBD2 (6 bases). The length of the CDR3 is 17 residues. The germline CDR1 and CDR2 sequences are LGHDT and YNNKEL (reference sequence). Trimming shortened V by 4 bases and J by 1 base, and 19 bases separated the two germline ends. The DNA of the CDR3 is TGTGCCAGCAGCCGTCAATACCCCGGGGACTTCCAAGAGACCCAGTACTTC. Its protein product is CASSRQYPGDFQETQYF.

This clonotype was counted between two and nine times. The chain couples TRBV20-1 to TRBJ1-2; 12 positions agree with TRBD1. This CDR3 has 15 amino acids. V lost 1 base, J lost 8 bases, and 8 bases stayed unmatched. Germline V gives CDR1 DFQATT, CDR2 SNEGSKA (reference sequence). This chain's CDR3 is CSARAPGQGAQGYTF. The CDR3 DNA follows: TGCAGTGCTAGAGCCCCGGGACAGGGGGCACAAGGCTACACCTTC.

This clonotype was recorded a few times. The chain recombines TRBV7-2 with TRBJ1-2; D gene ambiguous. The CDR3 length is 15 residues. V was clipped by 1 base and J by 1 base, with 10 bases between them. Looked up from germline, CDR1 is SGHTA and CDR2 is FQGNSA. The DNA of the CDR3 is TGTGCCAGCAGCTTAGAATTAGGATATAACTATGGCTACACCTTC. This sequence encodes CASSLELGYNYGYTF.

This clonotype came up a few times. Germline and junction disagree at one end, which may indicate a read error. The chain links TRBV9 to TRBJ1-1, with unresolved D. CDR1 is SGDLS, CDR2 YYNGEE, per germline. This CDR3 has 14 amino acids. The CDR3 spells CASSGRRGNTEAFF. The CDR3 nucleotides are TGCGCCAGCAGCGGACGGCGGGGGAACACTGAAGCTTTCTTT.

The table lists this clonotype with a few counts. A much larger clone differs by one base, so this may be a read error. V usage is TRBV4-3 and J usage is TRBJ1-1; D is perhaps TRBD1 (6 bases). Germline-derived CDR1 and CDR2 are LGHNA and YSLEER. This CDR3 has 15 amino acids. V was pared by 4 bases and J by 6 bases, with 18 bases between. The CDR3 sequence is CASSLTRDGTSEAFF. CDR3 nucleotide sequence: TGCGCCAGCAGCCTAACCCGGGACGGGACATCTGAAGCTTTCTTT.

Details on this clonotype: One junction end does not reproduce the germline sequence, and a read error may be involved. This chain joins TRBV2 and TRBJ1-4; 7 nucleotides align to TRBD1. Germline assignment: CDR1 SNHLY and CDR2 FYNNEI. The CDR3 consists of 17 residues. Here the CDR3 DNA reads TGTACCAGCAGTTACAGGGGAAGAGCCCCGGGAAATGAAAAACTGTTTTTT. The encoded protein is CTSSYRGRAPGNEKLFF.

This clonotype has just a few counts. V is TRBV6-2 or TRBV6-3 and J is TRBJ1-2; D is unresolved. CDR1 is MNHEY, CDR2 SVGEGT, per germline. The CDR3 extends over 15 amino acids. V dropped 0 bases and J dropped 4 bases, with 12 bases sitting between them. The CDR3 coding sequence is TGTGCCAGCAGTTACTCGAGCCAGTTACTCTATGGCTACACCTTC. As protein: CASSYSSQLLYGYTF.